The 32 T cell receptor beta chains reported below all come from one sample, sequenced in a study of post-analysis software for immune sequencing data. Notes on the study in general: Roughly five TRBV segments appeared more often in patients than in controls, and TRBV5-6, TRBV5-1 and TRBV20-1 were among these.

Their target antigens are unknown. Sequencing libraries made from TCR beta cDNA carried unique molecular identifiers. Each CDR3 protein gets one entry after TCRdb re-called the PCR reads with MiXCR. The sample contains 600,000 to 750,000 distinct CDR3 sequences, 59% of which appear only once. The sequenced sample was blood. These receptors all stem from a girl aged 2-10 years with multiple sclerosis.

On this clonotype: One end of the junction varies from germline; a read error may be responsible. The rearrangement uses TRBV4-2 and TRBJ2-1; 7 bases line up with TRBD1. Germline V gives CDR1 LGHNA, CDR2 YNFKEQ. This CDR3 comprises 17 residues. The CDR3 reads CASSQERGPPSYNEQFF. The CDR3 coding sequence is TGTGCCAGCAGCCAAGAGAGGGGGCCTCCCTCCTACAATGAACAGTTCTTC.

This clonotype was counted between two and nine times. The rearrangement joins TRBV20-1 to TRBJ2-7; TRBD2 matches 9 bases. The V gene end was trimmed by 6 bases and the J gene end by 0 bases; junction bases not matched to a gene: 15. CDR3 size: 17 residues. Germline values: CDR1 DFQATT, CDR2 SNEGSKA (reference sequence). CDR3 in DNA: TGCAGTGCAAGCCGGGACACCTCTAGCGGGGTCTCCTACGAGCAGTACTTC. Amino acid sequence: CSASRDTSSGVSYEQYF.

This clonotype has just a few counts. The rearrangement links TRBV7-2 to TRBJ2-5, with a possible D match to TRBD1 (5 bases). Germline loops: CDR1 SGHTA, CDR2 FQGNSA. V shed 6 bases and J shed 2 bases, with 13 bases lying between them. This CDR3 is built from 14 residues. The CDR3 DNA follows: TGTGCCAGCAGTGCTCAGGGCTCACAAGAGACCCAGTACTTC. This sequence encodes CASSAQGSQETQYF. Looking up the rest from reference TRBV7-2 and TRBJ2-5 gives the full variable domain: GAGVSQSPSNKVTEKGKDVELRCDPISGHTALYWYRQSLGQGLEFLIYFQGNSAPDKSGLPSDRFSAERTGGSVSTLTIQRTQQEDSAVYLCASSAQGSQETQYFGPGTRLLVL.

V is TRBV5-1 and J is TRBJ2-7; 8 bases agree with TRBD1. The CDR3 is made up of 13 amino acids. The germline CDR1 and CDR2 sequences are SGHRS and YFSETQ. V shed 3 bases, J shed 3 bases, and the junction held 2 bases outside the gene matches. CDR3 bases: TGCGCCAGCAGCTGGACAGGGAACTACGAGCAGTACTTC. Translating it yields CASSWTGNYEQYF.

The chain combines TRBV7-9 with TRBJ2-1, with D hard to call. Germline V gene lookup returns CDR1 SEHNR and CDR2 FQNEAQ (reference sequence). This CDR3 has 13 amino acids. The V end was cut by 5 bases, the J end by 5 bases, with 10 bases between. For the CDR3, the DNA is TGTGCCAGCAGCCCCGAGCCTCACAATGAGCAGTTCTTC. Protein sequence: CASSPEPHNEQFF.

There are a few counts of this clonotype. V and J are TRBV4-3 and TRBJ2-3; 8 nucleotides line up with TRBD2. Germline trimming cut 0 bases from V and 4 bases from J; bases unmatched to any gene: 6. The CDR3 is made up of 16 amino acids. Germline lookup yields CDR1 LGHNA and CDR2 YSLEER. CDR3 sequence (DNA): TGCGCCAGCAGCCAAGATCGTGGTAGCGGGGCAGATACGCAGTATTTT. Translation gives CASSQDRGSGADTQYF.

J is TRBJ2-4 and V is TRBV12-3 or TRBV12-4; no clear D. CDR3 length: 11 residues. V dropped 3 bases and J dropped 9 bases, with 6 bases sitting between them. The CDR3 is CASSFSVIQYF. The CDR3 nucleotides read TGTGCCAGCAGTTTCTCGGTCATTCAGTACTTC.

The V gene is TRBV24-1, the J gene TRBJ1-2; 7 nucleotides match TRBD1. Germline V gene sequence: CDR1 KGHDR, CDR2 SFDVKD. The ends lost 3 bases at V and 7 bases at J; junction bases unmatched: 7. CDR3 length: 14 residues. In DNA form, the CDR3 reads TGTGCCACCAGTGATCAAGACAGGGTTCGTGGCTACACCTTC. Encoded protein: CATSDQDRVRGYTF.

This clonotype appeared a few times. The chain has TRBV12-3 or TRBV12-4 and TRBJ2-1; D not resolved. V was clipped by 2 bases and J by 10 bases, with 6 bases between them. The CDR3 has 11 amino acids. The CDR3 is CASSLMEEQFF. CDR3 sequence (DNA): TGTGCCAGCAGTTTAATGGAGGAGCAGTTCTTC.

The chain has TRBV5-1 and TRBJ1-1; D is uncertain. The CDR3 is 13 residues long. Deletions cut 4 bases from V and 0 bases from J, with 7 bases between. Per germline, CDR1 SGHRS and CDR2 YFSETQ. Written as DNA, the CDR3 is TGCGCCAGCAGCAGAGAATTGAACACTGAAGCTTTCTTT. Translated: CASSRELNTEAFF.

The V call is TRBV21-1, the J call TRBJ2-7; TRBD1, as called in the table, went unchecked against the DNA. TRBV21-1 is labeled a pseudogene. The CDR3 covers 14 residues. This chain's CDR3 is CASGMGGLSDEQYF. CDR3 coding DNA: TGTGCCAGCGGTATGGGGGGGCTAAGCGACGAGCAGTACTTC.

The chain is built from TRBV12-3 or TRBV12-4 and TRBJ1-1; possibly TRBD1 for D (5 bases). This CDR3 is built from 18 residues. The V and J ends lost 7 bases and 0 bases respectively, with 24 bases between them. CDR3 DNA sequence: TGTGCCAGCACCAACCCGCTTTTGGCCGGGACGGTGAACACTGAAGCTTTCTTT. Residues: CASTNPLLAGTVNTEAFF.

The J gene is TRBJ2-1, the V gene TRBV25-1, with 9 nucleotides matching TRBD2. The CDR3 extends over 16 amino acids. V gave up 5 bases and J gave up 8 bases; unmatched junction bases: 13. Germline CDR1 MGHDK, CDR2 SYGVNS. The CDR3 coding sequence is TGTGCCAGCAGTCCAAACCCCGGGACTAGCTTCCATGAGCAGTTCTTC. Its translation: CASSPNPGTSFHEQFF.

This clonotype occurred a few times. The V and J genes are TRBV5-5 and TRBJ1-2, with D possibly matching TRBD1 (6 bases). The CDR3 loop spans 16 amino acids. V was trimmed by 0 bases and J by 3 bases, leaving 15 bases between them. From germline, CDR1 is SGHKS and CDR2 YYEKEE (reference sequence). CDR3 DNA sequence: TGTGCCAGCAGCTTGGGAATTGCAGGGGCGGACTATGGCTACACCTTC. This codes for CASSLGIAGADYGYTF.

The CDR3 coding sequence is TGTGCCAGCAGTAACCGGGATAAAATATACAATGAGCAGTTCTTC. It specifies CASSNRDKIYNEQFF. The chain recombines TRBV25-1 with TRBJ2-1; weak D call: TRBD2 (5 bases). In germline, CDR1 is MGHDK, CDR2 SYGVNS. This CDR3 has 15 amino acids. Between the trimmed V and J ends, which lost 5 bases and 4 bases, there was a span of 15 bases.

This clonotype was seen only once. This sequence joins TRBV6-5 and TRBJ2-5, with a possible D match to TRBD1 (6 bases). The DNA end favors TRBJ2-7, so the J call may be wrong. The CDR3 length is 13 residues. Germline V CDR1 and CDR2: MNHEY, SVGAGI. The CDR3 loop reads CASSYSTGREQYF. For the CDR3, the DNA is TGTGCCAGCAGTTACTCGACAGGCCGCGAGCAGTACTTC.

The rearrangement joins TRBV7-2 to TRBJ2-5, with D possibly being TRBD1 or TRBD2 (6 bases each). Per the germline V gene, CDR1 is SGHTA and CDR2 is FQGNSA. Trimming removed 1 base at V and 5 bases at J, with 14 bases between. The CDR3 sequence is 15 residues long. The CDR3 region is CASSLGGGPRETQYF. The CDR3 DNA reads as TGTGCCAGCAGCTTAGGAGGGGGGCCCCGGGAGACCCAGTACTTC.

The chain combines TRBV6-4 with TRBJ2-3; D possibly uses TRBD1 or TRBD2 (5 bases each). V lost 0 bases to trimming and J lost 4 bases, with 11 bases between them. The CDR3 is 15 amino acids. Germline V gene sequence: CDR1 MRHNA, CDR2 SNTAGT. The CDR3 sequence: CASSDSAVGADTQYF. CDR3 nucleotides: TGTGCCAGCAGTGACTCAGCGGTAGGGGCAGATACGCAGTATTTT.

The J gene is TRBJ1-4, the V gene TRBV18; D ambiguous. CDR1 is KGHSH, CDR2 LQKENI, per germline. V shed 2 bases and J shed 6 bases, with 13 bases lying between them. CDR3 length: 15 amino acids. CDR3 sequence: CASSPTRAGDEKLFF. In DNA, the CDR3 is TGTGCCAGCTCACCAACAAGGGCAGGAGATGAAAAACTGTTTTTT.

This clonotype has more than one count but fewer than ten. This chain connects TRBV9 to TRBJ2-3, with 9 positions matching TRBD1. CDR3 length: 15 residues. The germline V gene encodes CDR1 SGDLS and CDR2 YYNGEE. The junction had 5 bases not matched to a gene; V was cut back by 3 bases and J by 3 bases. Here the CDR3 reads CASSERGQGTDTQYF. The CDR3 bases are TGTGCCAGCAGCGAGAGGGGACAGGGAACAGATACGCAGTATTTT.

This clonotype has just a few counts. The rearrangement links TRBV12-3 or TRBV12-4 to TRBJ1-1; the D is unclear. The germline V and J ends were trimmed by 6 bases and 1 base, with 6 bases remaining between them. The length of the CDR3 is 12 residues. The CDR3 sequence: CASSRWNTEAFF. Written as DNA, the CDR3 is TGTGCCAGCAGCCGATGGAACACTGAAGCTTTCTTT.

Here the CDR3 reads CAISESGAQGANEQFF. The CDR3 bases are TGTGCCATCAGTGAGTCGGGGGCACAGGGGGCCAATGAGCAGTTCTTC. This chain links TRBV10-3 with TRBJ2-1; 9 nucleotides agree with TRBD1. Trimming cost V 0 bases and J 6 bases; bases outside gene matches: 6. This CDR3 is 16 amino acids long. The germline gives CDR1 ENHRY, CDR2 SYGVKD.

There are a few counts of this clonotype. The chain employs TRBV6-6 and TRBJ2-5; 12 positions agree with TRBD1. The germline CDR1 and CDR2 sequences are MNHNY and SVGAGI (reference sequence). CDR3 length equals 17 residues. Trimming cost V 5 bases and J 4 bases; bases outside gene matches: 11. The chain's CDR3 is CASSPPGQGARGETQYF. The CDR3 DNA reads TGTGCCAGCAGTCCTCCGGGACAGGGGGCGCGCGGAGAGACCCAGTACTTC.

The table lists this clonotype with a few counts. The chain couples TRBV20-1 to TRBJ1-1; D is uncertain. Germline-derived CDR1 and CDR2 are DFQATT and SNEGSKA (reference sequence). This CDR3 has 13 amino acids. The V gene lost 3 bases and the J gene lost 1 base, with 9 bases spanning the gap. In DNA, the CDR3 is TGCAGTGCTAGCTCTGTACAGAACACTGAAGCTTTCTTT. Translated, it gives CSASSVQNTEAFF.

V is TRBV4-1 and J is TRBJ2-1, with 7 bases matching TRBD2. Per the germline V gene, CDR1 is MGHRA and CDR2 is YSYEKL. The CDR3 runs to 16 residues. Unmatched junction bases numbered 8, after V lost 0 bases and J lost 6 bases. The CDR3 DNA reads TGCGCCAGCAGCCAAGATCCCGGACTAGGTGGCAATGAGCAGTTCTTC. This sequence encodes CASSQDPGLGGNEQFF.

This chain connects TRBV20-1 to TRBJ2-3; TRBD1 agrees at 7 bases. The ends lost 4 bases at V and 2 bases at J; junction bases unmatched: 9. Germline CDR1 DFQATT, CDR2 SNEGSKA (reference sequence). The length of the CDR3 is 15 residues. This CDR3 reads CSATPGQRVTDTQYF. The CDR3 bases are TGCAGTGCTACTCCGGGACAGAGAGTCACAGATACGCAGTATTTT.

This chain uses TRBV9 with TRBJ1-2; D unresolved. The CDR3 is made up of 13 amino acids. In germline, CDR1 is SGDLS, CDR2 YYNGEE. Trimming removed 7 bases from V and 7 bases from J, with 17 bases in between. CDR3 nucleotide sequence: TGTGCCAGCCTCAGTGCCCGCTCCGGTGGCTACACCTTC. As protein: CASLSARSGGYTF.

This clonotype was picked up a small number of times. CDR3 sequence reads: CASSQDAGYYGYTF. CDR3 DNA sequence: TGCGCCAGCAGCCAAGATGCAGGGTACTATGGCTACACCTTC. V usage is TRBV4-3 and J usage is TRBJ1-2, with a possible D match to TRBD1 (5 bases). With 0 bases removed from V and 3 bases from J, the gap between germline ends came to 8 bases. There are 14 residues in the CDR3. Germline CDR1 and CDR2: LGHNA and YSLEER.

This sequence joins TRBV29-1 and TRBJ1-2; TRBD1 matches at 7 bases. This CDR3 contains 11 residues. With 7 bases clipped from V and 8 bases from J, the junction kept 7 bases outside the gene matches. Germline V gene data show CDR1 as SQVTM and CDR2 as ANQGSEA. The CDR3 DNA sequence: TGCAGCGGTAGACAGGGTGGAGGCTACACCTTC. This codes for CSGRQGGGYTF.

On this clonotype itself: Because the CDR3's place on the DNA is in doubt, the DNA is left out and the CDR3 is given as listed by TCRdb. The chain joins TRBV11-1 to TRBJ2-2; TRBD2, the table's D call, was not compared with the DNA. The CDR3 region is 24 residues in length, termini included. The germline CDR1 and CDR2 sequences are SGHAT and FQDESV (reference sequence). CDR3 sequence: CASSLAADGEQFFGPAGNTGELFF.

A few counts support this clonotype. V and J are TRBV29-1 and TRBJ2-1, with D possibly TRBD2 on 6 matching bases. CDR3 length: 13 residues. Between the trimmed V and J ends, which lost 7 bases and 4 bases, there was a span of 14 bases. Germline lookup yields CDR1 SQVTM and CDR2 ANQGSEA. The CDR3 here is CSAAGLGYNEQFF. In DNA, the CDR3 is TGCAGCGCGGCGGGGCTAGGGTACAATGAGCAGTTCTTC.

This clonotype occurred a few times. The gene calls are TRBV7-2 and TRBJ2-1, with D maybe TRBD2 (5 bases). CDR3 length: 13 residues. The germline V gene has CDR1 SGHTA and CDR2 FQGNSA. Trimming pared 5 bases from V and 6 bases from J, leaving 11 bases between. CDR3 coding DNA: TGTGCCAGCAGCGCGGGTTATACCAATGAGCAGTTCTTC. It is translated as CASSAGYTNEQFF.